This TCR beta chain came from a study of breast tumors, draining lymph nodes, adjacent tissues. TCRdb re-derived calls from the multiplex PCR reads in MiXCR, one entry per CDR3 protein. The sample includes 200,000 to 250,000 distinct CDR3 sequences, less than 40% of them seen just once. This clonotype turned up a few times. Germline V lookup: CDR1 MNHNS, CDR2 SASEGT. The trim removed 1 base at V and 4 bases at J, leaving 8 bases unmatched. The CDR3 has 16 amino acids. Samples came from axillary lymph nodes draining the breast cancer. This TCR came from a female donor with breast cancer. Some clones in this sample may be carry-over from other donors' samples. The chain couples TRBV6-1 to TRBJ2-3; 7 bases align to TRBD1. Sequenced material: axillary lymph node tissue. The CDR3 nucleotides are TGTGCCAGCAGTGAAGGCCCCGGGGACAGCGCAGATACGCAGTATTTT. Protein product: CASSEGPGDSADTQYF.